This T cell receptor beta chain is from a study of T cell responses to AZD1222 COVID-19 vaccine. Details on this clone: What it recognizes is unknown.

Some clones are missing from TCRdb's copy, which holds only in-frame ones; the method was immunoSEQ multiplex PCR. The sample carries around 140,000 clones, around 90% recorded once. V gave up 5 bases and J gave up 0 bases, with 14 bases separating them. CDR3 size: 17 residues. Germline-derived CDR1 and CDR2 are SGHTA and FQGNSA. The study, taken as a whole, reports: The reported proportion of spike-specific TCRs targeting unmutated variant regions was nearly half.

Recipients boosted at about 4 weeks or about 12 weeks are pooled. This clonotype was sampled from an adult who received the AZD1222 COVID-19 vaccine. J is TRBJ2-6 and V is TRBV7-2, with TRBD1 as a possible D gene (6 bases). Specimen: peripheral blood, collected 28 days after the second AZD1222 dose. The CDR3 bases are TGTGCCAGCAGCATAGGACAGACATTCTCTGGGGCCAACGTCCTGACTTTC. Its protein product is CASSIGQTFSGANVLTF. Together with reference TRBV7-2 and TRBJ2-6, the CDR3 gives the full variable domain: GAGVSQSPSNKVTEKGKDVELRCDPISGHTALYWYRQSLGQGLEFLIYFQGNSAPDKSGLPSDRFSAERTGGSVSTLTIQRTQQEDSAVYLCASSIGQTFSGANVLTFGAGSRLTVL.